Following are 27 T cell receptor beta chains from one sample sequenced in a study of T cell changes during pregnancy in multiple sclerosis (dated by TCRdb to about 2019). Libraries were constructed by the immunoSEQ multiplex PCR assay. The table was pulled from immuneACCESS by TCRdb, which kept in-frame rearrangements only. Such tables lose some clones; where checked, under half of the loss comes from unresolved V genes, and the rest has no known cause. The sample table records 60,000 or so clones; roughly 91% of these occur just once. In total, the top ten clones hold 0.65% to 1% of the sample. The source was peripheral blood, collected before pregnancy. The receptors come from a female donor with multiple sclerosis, enrolled in a pregnancy study.

This sequence joins TRBV18 and TRBJ2-1; 10 nucleotides agree with TRBD2. Germline V gene lookup returns CDR1 KGHSH and CDR2 LQKENI. This CDR3 has 17 amino acids. V shed 4 bases, J shed 0 bases, and the junction held 6 bases outside the gene matches. CDR3 DNA sequence: TGTGCCAGCTCACTGACTAGCGGGTCGAGCTCCTACAATGAGCAGTTCTTC. This codes for CASSLTSGSSSYNEQFF.

The chain has TRBV11-2 and TRBJ1-3; possibly TRBD1 for D (5 bases). Trimming left V 1 base short and J 2 bases short, with 12 bases between. The CDR3 consists of 16 residues. CDR1 and CDR2 (germline): SGHAT, FQNNGV. The CDR3 sequence: CASSLVRRGAGNTIYF. DNA of the CDR3: TGTGCCAGCAGCTTAGTACGGCGGGGGGCTGGAAACACCATATATTTT.

Comments on this clone: The sample carries other DNA sequences with the same CDR3. The gene calls are TRBV9 and TRBJ1-3, with D hard to call. Per the germline V gene, CDR1 is SGDLS and CDR2 is YYNGEE. The CDR3 spans 14 residues. Trimming left V 0 bases short and J 0 bases short, with 4 bases between. DNA for the CDR3: TGTGCCAGCAGCGTAGCTAGCTCTGGAAACACCATATATTTT. It encodes CASSVASSGNTIYF.

The V call is TRBV27, the J call TRBJ1-3; D uncertain. Trimming cost V 6 bases and J 0 bases, with 6 bases left between them. The CDR3 is made up of 13 amino acids. Germline V gene sequence: CDR1 MNHEY, CDR2 SMNVEV (reference sequence). This CDR3 reads CASRRTSGNTIYF. CDR3 coding DNA: TGTGCCAGCAGGCGAACCTCTGGAAACACCATATATTTT.

The chain employs TRBV15 and TRBJ2-2; 8 nucleotides align to TRBD1. CDR1 is LNHNV, CDR2 YYDKDF, per germline (reference sequence). J lost 8 bases, V lost 7 bases, and 9 bases had no gene match. The CDR3 runs to 14 residues. The CDR3 loop is CATTSGQAGGELFF. In DNA, the CDR3 is TGTGCCACCACCTCGGGACAGGCCGGTGGGGAGCTGTTTTTT.

The CDR3 region is CASSLDQGMNTEAFF. The CDR3 DNA follows: TGTGCCAGCAGCTTGGACCAGGGGATGAACACTGAAGCTTTCTTT. The chain combines TRBV7-6 with TRBJ1-1, with a weak D call TRBD1 (6 bases). V was shortened by 3 bases and J by 0 bases, with 11 bases between the two germline ends. Germline values: CDR1 SGHVS, CDR2 FNYEAQ. This CDR3 is built from 15 residues.

The V and J genes are TRBV7-8 and TRBJ1-2, with D uncertain. Germline V gene sequence: CDR1 SGHVS, CDR2 FQNEAQ. Trimming removed 5 bases from V and 3 bases from J, with 19 bases in between. CDR3 size: 16 residues. CDR3 region: CASSQPVELGYYGYTF. The CDR3 nucleotides are TGTGCCAGCAGCCAACCTGTTGAGTTGGGCTACTATGGCTACACCTTC.

The V gene is TRBV4-3, the J gene TRBJ1-5; 9 nucleotides align to TRBD1. V trimming: 8 bases; J trimming: 6 bases; junction bases outside the gene matches: 5. Germline V gene data show CDR1 as LGHNA and CDR2 as YSLEER. CDR3 size: 13 residues. The CDR3 loop is CASSGTGSQPQHF. The CDR3 DNA sequence: TGCGCCAGCTCCGGGACAGGGAGTCAGCCCCAGCATTTT.

The V gene is TRBV4-3, the J gene TRBJ2-3; D is ambiguous. The CDR3 sequence is 15 residues long. Germline assignment: CDR1 LGHNA and CDR2 YSLEER. V lost 3 bases, J lost 7 bases, and 17 bases lay in between. This CDR3 is CASSHRTGREYTQYF. The CDR3, as DNA: TGCGCCAGCAGCCACCGCACGGGTCGTGAGTATACGCAGTATTTT.

The rearrangement joins TRBV7-9 to TRBJ1-1, with D possibly being TRBD1 (5 bases). The CDR3 contains 15 residues. V lost 5 bases and J lost 3, with 16 bases in between. Germline-derived CDR1 and CDR2 are SEHNR and FQNEAQ (reference sequence). In nucleotides, the CDR3 is TGTGCCAGCAGCGCGAGGGGAGGGTTTTACACTGAAGCTTTCTTT. Its protein product is CASSARGGFYTEAFF.

The rearrangement uses TRBV27 and TRBJ2-3, with 9 nucleotides matching TRBD2. The CDR3 is 15 residues long. Looked up from germline, CDR1 is MNHEY and CDR2 is SMNVEV (reference sequence). Losses at the gene ends were 3 bases for V and 6 bases for J; bases not matched to a gene: 7. The CDR3 DNA follows: TGTGCCAGCAGTTTCTGGGCGGGGGGGACCGATACGCAGTATTTT. This gives the protein CASSFWAGGTDTQYF.

V is TRBV11-2 and J is TRBJ2-3, with TRBD2 identical over 9 bases. CDR3 length: 15 residues. Germline-derived CDR1 and CDR2 are SGHAT and FQNNGV. The V and J ends lost 5 bases and 3 bases, in that order; junction bases with no gene match: 6. CDR3 coding DNA: TGTGCCAGCAGCACATTAGCGGGGGAGACAGATACGCAGTATTTT. Protein: CASSTLAGETDTQYF.

V usage is TRBV18 and J usage is TRBJ1-5; D remains ambiguous. Trimming cost V 2 bases and J 5 bases, with 7 bases left between them. Looked up from germline, CDR1 is KGHSH and CDR2 is LQKENI. The CDR3 length is 13 residues. The CDR3 DNA reads as TGTGCCAGCTCACCAGTGGAGGATCAGCCCCAGCATTTT. It codes for CASSPVEDQPQHF.

This clone was seen only once. The V gene is TRBV11-3, the J gene TRBJ1-1, with 7 bases fitting TRBD1. This CDR3 is built from 15 residues. V dropped 1 base and J dropped 5; count of bases not matched to a gene: 7. CDR1 and CDR2 from the germline V gene are SGHNT and YENEEA. CDR3 in DNA: TGTGCCAGCAGCTTAGGGGACAGTGGGAGGACTGAAGCTTTCTTT. Protein product: CASSLGDSGRTEAFF.

The CDR3 here is CASSMQTWQPQHF. CDR3 DNA sequence: TGTGCCAGTAGTATGCAGACTTGGCAGCCCCAGCATTTT. The rearrangement links TRBV19 to TRBJ1-5, with D hard to call. CDR3 length equals 13 residues. Trimming shortened V by 3 bases and J by 7 bases, and 10 bases separated the two germline ends. In germline, CDR1 is LNHDA, CDR2 SQIVND (reference sequence).

The chain carries TRBV9 and TRBJ1-5, with 7 bases that match TRBD1. Germline V gene sequence: CDR1 SGDLS, CDR2 YYNGEE. V shed 4 bases and J 5 bases; nucleotides not matched to a gene: 9. CDR3 length equals 15 residues. The chain's CDR3 is CASSLEGARDQPQHF. The CDR3 bases are TGTGCCAGCAGCTTGGAGGGGGCAAGGGATCAGCCCCAGCATTTT.

The chain combines TRBV21-1 with TRBJ1-1. TRBV21-1 counts as a pseudogene. The CDR3 runs to 22 residues. The CDR3 bases are TGTGCCAGCAGCCGGGGGGTTTGTTCGGACGTCCCGGCCCGGCGGAAGAACACTGAAGCTTTCTTT. Translating gives CASSRGVCSDVPARRKNTEAFF.

This sequence joins TRBV2 and TRBJ2-5, with 10 bases lining up with TRBD1. The germline V gene has CDR1 SNHLY and CDR2 FYNNEI. The V segment lost 6 bases and the J segment 1 base; nucleotides outside the gene matches: 5. This CDR3 has 15 residues. The CDR3 bases are TGTGCCAGCAGGGGGGACAGGGGCGGCCAAGAGACCCAGTACTTC. It yields the protein CASRGDRGGQETQYF.

A single count supports this clone. The chain couples TRBV2 to TRBJ1-2, with TRBD1 identical over 11 bases. The CDR3 spans 15 residues. Germline V CDR1 and CDR2: SNHLY, FYNNEI. With 7 bases clipped from V and 4 bases from J, the junction kept 8 bases outside the gene matches. The CDR3 here is CASTDRGRSGYGYTF. In DNA form, the CDR3 reads TGTGCCAGCACGGACAGGGGGCGGTCTGGCTATGGCTACACCTTC.

The chain uses TRBV9 and TRBJ2-1; TRBD1 agrees at 7 bases. The V gene's germline CDR1 is SGDLS and CDR2 YYNGEE. Unmatched junction bases numbered 5, after V lost 2 bases and J lost 3 bases. This CDR3 contains 15 residues. The CDR3 sequence is CASSVAGTVYNEQFF. The CDR3 coding sequence is TGTGCCAGCAGCGTTGCCGGGACAGTCTACAATGAGCAGTTCTTC.

This clone has only one observation. The rearrangement joins TRBV4-2 to TRBJ2-5; 11 bases line up with TRBD2. The CDR3 has 16 amino acids. Germline V gene lookup returns CDR1 LGHNA and CDR2 YNFKEQ. V gave up 1 base and J gave up 7 bases; unmatched junction bases: 8. CDR3 residues: CASSQVSGGAELTQYF. CDR3 sequence (DNA): TGTGCCAGCAGCCAAGTTAGCGGGGGGGCCGAATTGACCCAGTACTTC.

The chain employs TRBV4-3 and TRBJ2-3; TRBD2 aligns across 7 bases. Unmatched junction bases numbered 14, after V lost 3 bases and J lost 5 bases. Germline-derived CDR1 and CDR2 are LGHNA and YSLEER. This CDR3 has 17 amino acids. The CDR3 DNA sequence: TGCGCCAGCAGCCAGGGCTGGATCCTACGGGGGGTAGATACGCAGTATTTT. Residues: CASSQGWILRGVDTQYF.

The chain couples TRBV2 to TRBJ2-2; 8 bases are a match to TRBD2. From germline, CDR1 is SNHLY and CDR2 FYNNEI. The junction had 10 bases not matched to a gene; V was cut back by 5 bases and J by 5 bases. This CDR3 contains 16 residues. The CDR3 sequence is CASSRDGGAVTGELFF. In DNA form, the CDR3 reads TGTGCCAGCAGTAGGGACGGGGGGGCGGTTACCGGGGAGCTGTTTTTT.

The chain is built from TRBV7-2 and TRBJ2-2; possible D gene TRBD2, 6 bases. The CDR3 is 14 amino acids. V shed 2 bases and J shed 5 bases, with 9 bases lying between them. CDR1 and CDR2 (germline): SGHTA, FQGNSA. For the CDR3, the DNA is TGTGCCAGCAGCTTACAGGCGGGGACCGGGGAGCTGTTTTTT. This codes for CASSLQAGTGELFF.

J is TRBJ2-7 and V is TRBV13; TRBD2 is a possible D gene (5 bases). Germline V gives CDR1 PRHDT, CDR2 FYEKMQ (reference sequence). CDR3 size: 15 residues. V lost 5 bases to trimming and J lost 2 bases, with 16 bases between them. The CDR3 region is CASSPGLTETYEQYF. The CDR3 DNA reads TGTGCCAGCAGCCCCGGACTCACCGAAACCTACGAGCAGTACTTC.

CDR3 sequence reads: CASSQTGSTNYGYTF. Here the CDR3 DNA reads TGCGCCAGCAGCCAGACGGGATCTACTAACTATGGCTACACCTTC. The chain links TRBV4-3 to TRBJ1-2; D remains ambiguous. Germline CDR1 reads LGHNA; CDR2 reads YSLEER. Trimming removed 3 bases at V and 0 bases at J, with 11 bases between. There are 15 residues in the CDR3.

This chain joins TRBV30 and TRBJ1-4; D is ambiguous. Trimming stripped 6 bases from V and 14 bases from J, with 13 bases between. The CDR3 is 10 amino acids. Germline V lookup: CDR1 GTSNPN, CDR2 SVGIG (reference sequence). The CDR3 region has the DNA TGTGCCTGCTCCCTACCCCCCCTGTTTTTT. Protein product: CACSLPPLFF.